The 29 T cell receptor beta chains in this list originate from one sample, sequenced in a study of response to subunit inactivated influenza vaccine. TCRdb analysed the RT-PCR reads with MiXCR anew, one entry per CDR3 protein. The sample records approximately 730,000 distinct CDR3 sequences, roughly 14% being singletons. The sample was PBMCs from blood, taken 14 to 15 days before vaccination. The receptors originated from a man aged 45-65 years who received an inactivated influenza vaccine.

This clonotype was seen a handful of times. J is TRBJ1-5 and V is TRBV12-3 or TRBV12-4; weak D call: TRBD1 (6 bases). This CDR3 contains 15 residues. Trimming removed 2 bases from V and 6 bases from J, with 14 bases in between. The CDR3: CASSLTWGGVQPQHF. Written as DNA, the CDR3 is TGTGCCAGCAGTTTAACTTGGGGGGGCGTTCAGCCCCAGCATTTT.

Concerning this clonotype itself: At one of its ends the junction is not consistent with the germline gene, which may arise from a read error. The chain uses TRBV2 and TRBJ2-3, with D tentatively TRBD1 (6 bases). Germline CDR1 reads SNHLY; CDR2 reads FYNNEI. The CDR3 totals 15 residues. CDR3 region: CASREDRLSTDTQYF. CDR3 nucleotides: TGTGCCAGCAGGGAAGACAGGCTAAGCACAGATACGCAGTATTTT.

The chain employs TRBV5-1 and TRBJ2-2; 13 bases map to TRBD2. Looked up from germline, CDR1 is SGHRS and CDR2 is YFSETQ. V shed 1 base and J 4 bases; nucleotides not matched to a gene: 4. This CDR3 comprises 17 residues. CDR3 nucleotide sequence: TGCGCCAGCAGCTTGACTAGCGGGAGGGCGTCCACCGGGGAGCTGTTTTTT. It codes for CASSLTSGRASTGELFF.

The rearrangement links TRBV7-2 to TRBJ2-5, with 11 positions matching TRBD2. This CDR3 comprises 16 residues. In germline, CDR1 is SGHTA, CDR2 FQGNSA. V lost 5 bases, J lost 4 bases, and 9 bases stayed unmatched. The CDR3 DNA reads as TGTGCCAGCAGCCCCTGGGCTAGCGGGGGGAGAGAGACCCAGTACTTC. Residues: CASSPWASGGRETQYF.

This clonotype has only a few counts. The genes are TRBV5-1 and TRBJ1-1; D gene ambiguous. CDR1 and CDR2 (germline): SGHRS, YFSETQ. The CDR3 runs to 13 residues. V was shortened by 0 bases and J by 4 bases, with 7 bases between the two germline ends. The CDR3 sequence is CASSLDSGTEAFF. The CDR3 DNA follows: TGCGCCAGCAGCTTGGACAGCGGCACTGAAGCTTTCTTT.

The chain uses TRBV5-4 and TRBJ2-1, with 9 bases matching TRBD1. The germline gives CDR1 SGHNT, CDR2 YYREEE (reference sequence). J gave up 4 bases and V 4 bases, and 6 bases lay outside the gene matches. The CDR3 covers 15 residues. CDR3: CASSGGTGSYNEQFF. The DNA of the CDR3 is TGTGCCAGCAGCGGGGGGACAGGGAGTTACAATGAGCAGTTCTTC.

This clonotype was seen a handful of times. In DNA, the CDR3 is TGTGCCAGCAGTCCGACCAGTGACAGGCGGTATGGCTACACCTTC. The encoded protein is CASSPTSDRRYGYTF. The gene calls are TRBV9 and TRBJ1-2; a weak D match, TRBD1 (6 bases). Germline CDR1 reads SGDLS; CDR2 reads YYNGEE. The CDR3 is 15 amino acids. Trimming left V 5 bases short and J 5 bases short, with 19 bases between. Full variable domain (missing parts from reference TRBV9 and TRBJ1-2): DSGVTQTPKHLITATGQRVTLRCSPRSGDLSVYWYQQSLDQGLQFLIQYYNGEERAKGNILERFSAQQFPDLHSELNLSSLELGDSALYFCASSPTSDRRYGYTFGSGTRLTVV.

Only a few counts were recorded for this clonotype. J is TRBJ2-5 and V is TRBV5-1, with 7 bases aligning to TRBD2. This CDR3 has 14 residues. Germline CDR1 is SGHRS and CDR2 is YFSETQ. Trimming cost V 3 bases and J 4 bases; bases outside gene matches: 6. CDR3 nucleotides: TGCGCCAGCAGCTACGGACTAGATCTAGAGACCCAGTACTTC. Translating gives CASSYGLDLETQYF.

CDR3 region: CASRMGTGSSYEQYF. DNA of the CDR3: TGTGCCAGCAGAATGGGGACCGGTAGCTCCTACGAGCAGTACTTC. V gene TRBV6-1 combines with J gene TRBJ2-7; D could derive from TRBD1 or TRBD2 (5 bases each). Trimming cost V 6 bases and J 0 bases, with 15 bases left between them. Germline V gives CDR1 MNHNS, CDR2 SASEGT. This CDR3 is built from 15 residues.

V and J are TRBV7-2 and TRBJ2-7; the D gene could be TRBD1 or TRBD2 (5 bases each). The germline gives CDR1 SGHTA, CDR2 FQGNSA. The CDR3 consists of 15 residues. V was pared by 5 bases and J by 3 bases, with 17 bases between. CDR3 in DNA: TGTGCCAGCAGCCCTATGGGACGGACTTTCTACGAGCAGTACTTC. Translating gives CASSPMGRTFYEQYF.

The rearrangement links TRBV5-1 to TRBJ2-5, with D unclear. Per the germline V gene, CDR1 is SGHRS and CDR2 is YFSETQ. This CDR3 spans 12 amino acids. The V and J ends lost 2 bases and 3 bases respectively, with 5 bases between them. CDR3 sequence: CASSLNKETQYF. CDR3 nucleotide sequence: TGCGCCAGCAGCTTAAACAAAGAGACCCAGTACTTC.

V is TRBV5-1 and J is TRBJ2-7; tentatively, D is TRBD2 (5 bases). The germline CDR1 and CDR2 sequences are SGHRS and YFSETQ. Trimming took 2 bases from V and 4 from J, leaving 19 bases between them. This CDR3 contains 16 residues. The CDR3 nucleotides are TGCGCCAGCAGCTTACTAGAGGGTCCCCGAGCGTACGAGCAGTACTTC. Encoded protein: CASSLLEGPRAYEQYF.

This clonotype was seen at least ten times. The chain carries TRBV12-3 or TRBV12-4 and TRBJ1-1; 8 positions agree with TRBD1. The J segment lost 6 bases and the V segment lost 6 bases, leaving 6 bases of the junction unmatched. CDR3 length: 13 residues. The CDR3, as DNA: TGTGCCAGCAGCCGGGACAGGATTTCTGAAGCTTTCTTT. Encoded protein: CASSRDRISEAFF.

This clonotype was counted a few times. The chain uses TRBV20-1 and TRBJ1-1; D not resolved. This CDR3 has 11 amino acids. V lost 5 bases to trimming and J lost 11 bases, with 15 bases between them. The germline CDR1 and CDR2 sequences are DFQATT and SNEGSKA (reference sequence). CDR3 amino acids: CSAFDTPRAFF. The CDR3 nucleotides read TGCAGTGCTTTCGATACCCCCAGGGCTTTCTTT.

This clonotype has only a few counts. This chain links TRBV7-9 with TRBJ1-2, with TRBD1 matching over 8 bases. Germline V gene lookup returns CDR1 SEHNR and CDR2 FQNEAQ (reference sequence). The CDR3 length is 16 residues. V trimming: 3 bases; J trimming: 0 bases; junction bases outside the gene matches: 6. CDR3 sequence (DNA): TGTGCCAGCAGCTTGGAGACAGGGGTTCCTAACTATGGCTACACCTTC. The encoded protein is CASSLETGVPNYGYTF.

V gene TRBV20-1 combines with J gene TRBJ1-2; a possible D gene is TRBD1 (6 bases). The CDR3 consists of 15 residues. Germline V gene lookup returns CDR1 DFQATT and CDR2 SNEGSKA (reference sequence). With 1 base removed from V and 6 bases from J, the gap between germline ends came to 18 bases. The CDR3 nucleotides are TGCAGTGCTAGAGCCACAGGGACGGCAGGGGATGGCTACACCTTC. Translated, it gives CSARATGTAGDGYTF.

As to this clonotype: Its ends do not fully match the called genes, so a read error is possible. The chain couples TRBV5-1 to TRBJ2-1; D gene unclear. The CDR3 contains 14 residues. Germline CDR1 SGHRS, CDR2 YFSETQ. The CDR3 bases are TGCGACAGCAGCTGGTCGGTGGACTACAATGAGCAGTTCTTC. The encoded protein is CDSSWSVDYNEQFF.

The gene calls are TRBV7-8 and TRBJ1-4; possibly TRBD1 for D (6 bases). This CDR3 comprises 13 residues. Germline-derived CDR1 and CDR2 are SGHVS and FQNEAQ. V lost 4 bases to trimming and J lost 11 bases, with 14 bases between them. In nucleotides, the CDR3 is TGTGCCAGCAGCTATAACGCTCAGGGGAAACTGTTTTTT. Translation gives CASSYNAQGKLFF.

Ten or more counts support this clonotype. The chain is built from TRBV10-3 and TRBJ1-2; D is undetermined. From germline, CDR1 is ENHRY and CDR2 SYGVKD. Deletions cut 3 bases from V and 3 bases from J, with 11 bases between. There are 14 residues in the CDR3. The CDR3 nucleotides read TGTGCCATCAGTGACAGTCGGCAGCACTATGGCTACACCTTC. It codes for CAISDSRQHYGYTF.

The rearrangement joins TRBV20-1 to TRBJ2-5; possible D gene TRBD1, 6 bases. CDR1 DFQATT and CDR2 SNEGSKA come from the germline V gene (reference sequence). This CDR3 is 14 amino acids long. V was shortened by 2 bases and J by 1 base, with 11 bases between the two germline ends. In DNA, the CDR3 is TGCAGTGCTAGACCCGGGACACTCCAAGAGACCCAGTACTTC. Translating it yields CSARPGTLQETQYF.

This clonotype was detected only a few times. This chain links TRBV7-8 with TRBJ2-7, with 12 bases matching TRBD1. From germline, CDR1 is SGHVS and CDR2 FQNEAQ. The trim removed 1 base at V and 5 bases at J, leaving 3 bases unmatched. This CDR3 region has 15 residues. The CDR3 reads CASSLGGTGGHEQYF. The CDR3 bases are TGTGCCAGCAGCTTAGGGGGGACAGGGGGCCACGAGCAGTACTTC.

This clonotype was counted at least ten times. The CDR3 region is CASSSFGTVNEQFF. CDR3 DNA sequence: TGTGCCAGCAGTTCCTTCGGGACAGTTAATGAGCAGTTCTTC. The rearrangement joins TRBV6-2 or TRBV6-3 to TRBJ2-1; 7 bases agree with TRBD1. CDR1 is MNHEY and CDR2 is SVGEGT in the germline V gene. V shed 4 bases and J 7 bases; nucleotides not matched to a gene: 7. This CDR3 is 14 amino acids long.

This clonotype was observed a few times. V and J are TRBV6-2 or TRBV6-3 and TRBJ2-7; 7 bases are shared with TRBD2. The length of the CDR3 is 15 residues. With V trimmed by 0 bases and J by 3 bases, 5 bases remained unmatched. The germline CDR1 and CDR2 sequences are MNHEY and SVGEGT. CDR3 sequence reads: CASSYSSGANYEQYF. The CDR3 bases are TGTGCCAGCAGTTACTCGAGCGGGGCGAACTACGAGCAGTACTTC.

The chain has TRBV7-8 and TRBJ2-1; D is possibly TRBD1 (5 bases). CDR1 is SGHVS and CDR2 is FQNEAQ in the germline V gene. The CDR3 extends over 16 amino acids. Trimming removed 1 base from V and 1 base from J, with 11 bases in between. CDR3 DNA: TGTGCCAGCAGCTTAGGGTACAGGTCATCCTACAATGAGCAGTTCTTC. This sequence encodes CASSLGYRSSYNEQFF. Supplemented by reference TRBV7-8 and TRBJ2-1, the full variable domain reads GAGVSQSPRYKVAKRGQDVALRCDPISGHVSLFWYQQALGQGPEFLTYFQNEAQLDKSGLPSDRFFAERPEGSVSTLKIQRTQQEDSAVYLCASSLGYRSSYNEQFFGPGTRLTVL.

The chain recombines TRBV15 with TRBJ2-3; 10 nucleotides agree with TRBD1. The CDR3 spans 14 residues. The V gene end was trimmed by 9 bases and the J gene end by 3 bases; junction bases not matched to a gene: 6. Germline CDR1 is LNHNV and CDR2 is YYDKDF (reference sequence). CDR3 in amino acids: CATSGQGVTDTQYF. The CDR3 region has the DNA TGTGCCACTTCCGGACAGGGGGTAACAGATACGCAGTATTTT.

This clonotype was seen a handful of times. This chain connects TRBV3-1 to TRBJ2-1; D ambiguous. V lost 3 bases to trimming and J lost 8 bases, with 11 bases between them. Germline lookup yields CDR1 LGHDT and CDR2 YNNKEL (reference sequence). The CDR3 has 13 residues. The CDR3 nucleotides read TGTGCCAGCAGCCACACACCGGGCTATGAGCAGTTCTTC. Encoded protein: CASSHTPGYEQFF.

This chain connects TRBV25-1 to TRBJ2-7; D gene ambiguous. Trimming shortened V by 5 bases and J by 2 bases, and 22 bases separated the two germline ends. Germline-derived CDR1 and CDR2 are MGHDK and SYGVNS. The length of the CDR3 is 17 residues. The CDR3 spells CASSPSPGKDNTYEQYF. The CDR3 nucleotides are TGTGCCAGCAGTCCCTCCCCGGGTAAAGATAACACCTACGAGCAGTACTTC.

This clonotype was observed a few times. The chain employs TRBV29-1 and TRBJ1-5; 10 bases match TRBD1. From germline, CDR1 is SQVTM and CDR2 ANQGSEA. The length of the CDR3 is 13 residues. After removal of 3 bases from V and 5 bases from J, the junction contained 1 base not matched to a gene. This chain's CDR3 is CSVETGGHQPQHF. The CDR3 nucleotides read TGCAGCGTTGAGACAGGGGGCCATCAGCCCCAGCATTTT.

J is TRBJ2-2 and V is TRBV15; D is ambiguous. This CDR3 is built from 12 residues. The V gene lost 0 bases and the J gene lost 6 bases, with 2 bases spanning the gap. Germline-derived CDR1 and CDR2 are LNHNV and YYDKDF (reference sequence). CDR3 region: CATSRDPGELFF. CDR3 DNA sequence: TGTGCCACCAGCAGAGATCCCGGGGAGCTGTTTTTT.